Included here is one T cell receptor beta chain sequence, with context. This CDR3 has 16 residues. The germline V gene encodes CDR1 SGHTA and CDR2 FQGNSA. Trimming took off 1 base at V and 0 bases at J, with 11 bases between the two ends. The sample comes from a study of response to subunit inactivated influenza vaccine. TCRdb re-analysed the RT-PCR reads in MiXCR, keeping a single row per CDR3 protein. The sample lists approximately 500,000 distinct CDR3 sequences; roughly 23% were seen once. The same data also contributed to another study, on T cells expressing NK-cell markers. That paper adds: UMIs were included in TCR beta cDNA generated by 5'RACE template switching. Within several experiments, an anti-gamma-delta TCR antibody kept the sorting limited to alpha-beta TCR T cells. One observes that, in a handful of donors, these clonotypes were also the leading ones within the CD3+CD56-NKG2C+ fraction.

The sequence was obtained from a man aged 45 to 65 who received an inactivated influenza vaccine. The sample here was CD4+ T cells sorted from PBMCs, taken 11 to 12 days after vaccination. J is TRBJ2-3 and V is TRBV7-2; TRBD1 or TRBD2 may be the D gene (5 bases each). The CDR3 bases are TGTGCCAGCAGCTTAGTCGTGGGGGTAAGCACAGATACGCAGTATTTT. The encoded protein is CASSLVVGVSTDTQYF. Together with reference TRBV7-2 and TRBJ2-3, the CDR3 gives the full variable domain: GAGVSQSPSNKVTEKGKDVELRCDPISGHTALYWYRQSLGQGLEFLIYFQGNSAPDKSGLPSDRFSAERTGGSVSTLTIQRTQQEDSAVYLCASSLVVGVSTDTQYFGPGTRLTVL.